This TCR beta chain derives from a study of T cells in Graves' hyperthyroidism and ophthalmopathy. This clonotype was counted only a few times. No antigen is known for it. Overall study findings and caveats: Blood also carried most thyroid clonotypes expanded above 0.001.

Amplification targeted TCR beta CDR3 regions from RNA transcripts. Using the HTBI primer set, a first-round RT-PCR was run on the TCR CDR3. TCRdb reanalysed the multiplex PCR reads using MiXCR and keeps one entry per CDR3 protein. The sample has some 350,000 distinct CDR3 sequences, about 25% seen once. Exclusion of a patient resulted from uncontrolled infection, other autoimmune disease, pregnancy or lactation. This sample holds PBMCs from roughly 10 ml fresh peripheral blood. The CDR3 loop spans 13 amino acids. CDR1 is MNHNS, CDR2 SASEGT, per germline. Trimming cost V 6 bases and J 0 bases, with 9 bases left between them.

The sequence was collected from a man aged 50-59 years with Graves' hyperthyroidism. The chain joins TRBV6-1 to TRBJ2-7, with D tentatively TRBD2 (6 bases). The sample taken for sequencing was blood. CDR3: CASREGPSYEQYF. CDR3 nucleotide sequence: TGTGCCAGCAGGGAGGGACCCTCCTACGAGCAGTACTTC.